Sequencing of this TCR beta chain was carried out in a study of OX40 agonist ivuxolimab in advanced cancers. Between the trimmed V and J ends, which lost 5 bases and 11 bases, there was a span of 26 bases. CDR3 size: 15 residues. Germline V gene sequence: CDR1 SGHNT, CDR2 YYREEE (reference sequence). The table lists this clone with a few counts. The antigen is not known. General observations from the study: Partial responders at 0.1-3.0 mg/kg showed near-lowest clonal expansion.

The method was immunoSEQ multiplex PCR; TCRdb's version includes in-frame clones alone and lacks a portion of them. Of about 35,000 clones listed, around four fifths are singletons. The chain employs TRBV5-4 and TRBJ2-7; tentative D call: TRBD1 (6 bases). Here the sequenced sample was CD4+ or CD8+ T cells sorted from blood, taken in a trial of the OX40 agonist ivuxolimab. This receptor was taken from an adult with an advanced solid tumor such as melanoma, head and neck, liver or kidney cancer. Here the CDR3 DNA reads TGTGCCAGCAGGTCCGGGCCCACCACTCCAGAGGGGGAGTACTTC. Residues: CASRSGPTTPEGEYF.